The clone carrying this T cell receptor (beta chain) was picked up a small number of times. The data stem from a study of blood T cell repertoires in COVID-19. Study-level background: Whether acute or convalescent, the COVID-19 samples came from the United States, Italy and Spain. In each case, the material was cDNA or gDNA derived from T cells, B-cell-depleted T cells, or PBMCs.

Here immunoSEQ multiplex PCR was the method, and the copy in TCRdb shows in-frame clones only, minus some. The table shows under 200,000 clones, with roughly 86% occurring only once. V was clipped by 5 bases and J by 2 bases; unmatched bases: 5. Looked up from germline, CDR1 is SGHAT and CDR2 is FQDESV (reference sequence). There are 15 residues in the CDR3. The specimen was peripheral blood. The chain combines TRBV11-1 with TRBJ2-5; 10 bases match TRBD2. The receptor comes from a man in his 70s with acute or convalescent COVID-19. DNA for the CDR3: TGTGCCAGCAGCGAACGACTAGCGGGTCAAGAGACCCAGTACTTC. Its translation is CASSERLAGQETQYF.